This TCR beta chain was recovered during a study of cytomegalovirus exposure and HLA in healthy donors. Study-wide results and caveats: A missense DCLRE1C variant was associated with V- and J-gene trimming of TCR beta chains in a later analysis, and an independent cohort replicated the association. HLA alleles were associated with fewer than 20,000 TCR beta sequences in a later analysis at 0.05 false discovery rate. As confirmed in vitro, a few CMV-associated chains were specific for CMV antigens.

Primers: 60 Vbeta forward and 13 Jbeta reverse. The data were produced by immunoSEQ multiplex PCR, yet TCRdb's version contains in-frame clones alone and is incomplete. This table holds roughly 120,000 clones, under 85% found once. Notes on this clone: Its antigen is unidentified.

Germline V gene lookup returns CDR1 SGHTA and CDR2 FQGNSA. The CDR3 extends over 16 amino acids. V lost 1 base and J lost 3, with 16 bases in between. The sequence came from a young man in good health and CMV-seropositive. Material for sequencing was PBMCs. The chain carries TRBV7-2 and TRBJ2-7; D remains unclear. CDR3 in DNA: TGTGCCAGCAGCTTAGGATCCGAGGCGAGCTACTACGAGCAGTACTTC. Protein product: CASSLGSEASYYEQYF. Supplemented by reference TRBV7-2 and TRBJ2-7, the full variable domain reads GAGVSQSPSNKVTEKGKDVELRCDPISGHTALYWYRQSLGQGLEFLIYFQGNSAPDKSGLPSDRFSAERTGGSVSTLTIQRTQQEDSAVYLCASSLGSEASYYEQYFGPGTRLTVT.